The present T cell receptor beta chain was sequenced within a study of CD8 T cells in ankylosing spondylitis. Study findings and constraints: With a CD8+ phenotype, disease-linked clones were relatively rare in peripheral blood.

Germline lookup yields CDR1 DFQATT and CDR2 SNEGSKA (reference sequence). CDR3 length: 17 residues. Turning to this clonotype: Antigen unknown. With a much larger clone just one base away, this may be a read error.

TCRdb re-derived calls from the 5' RACE reads in MiXCR, one entry per CDR3 protein. The table shows 300,000 to 350,000 distinct CDR3 sequences, with 11% occurring only once. The specimen sequenced was blood, either unsorted or a sorted T cell fraction (not recorded which). The rearrangement joins TRBV20-1 to TRBJ2-1; the match to TRBD2 covers 10 bases. This TCR was sampled from a female donor with ankylosing spondylitis or in good health (not recorded which). The CDR3 nucleotides are TGCTGTGCTAGAGACCCCTGGTCTAGCGGGAGAATCAATGAGCAGTTCTTC. Protein product: CCARDPWSSGRINEQFF.